This is a list of T cell receptor beta chains from one sample in a study of blood T cell repertoires in COVID-19. The repertoire was sequenced with immunoSEQ multiplex PCR; TCRdb's copy has only in-frame clones and lacks some. Of about 110,000 clones detected, 70% to 80% appear once; the ten largest clones hold about 8.3%. The sequenced material came from peripheral blood. The receptors here all came from a woman aged 55-75 years with acute or convalescent COVID-19. CDR3s include the opening cysteine and the closing phenylalanine or tryptophan. The D gene is left open where the match is weak. The listing skips clone size in some rows; elsewhere it reads once, few, many or a size class.

V gene	clone size	D gene	J gene	CDR3 DNA	CDR3 protein
TRBV9	-	TRBD1	TRBJ2-6	TGTGCCAGCAGCGTGAGGGCGACAGGGGGGGCCACTGGGGCCAACGTCCTGACTTTC	CASSVRATGGATGANVLTF
TRBV12-3/TRBV12-4	-	-	TRBJ1-5	TGTGCCAGCAGTTTAATGGAGAATCAGCCCCAGCATTTT	CASSLMENQPQHF
TRBV7-8	-	-	TRBJ2-1	TGTGCCAGCAGCCAGACTAGAAATGAGCAGTTCTTC	CASSQTRNEQFF
TRBV18	-	TRBD2	TRBJ2-5	TGTGCCAGCTCACCATCTCAGCGGGGGGGCGAGACCCAGTACTTC	CASSPSQRGGETQYF
TRBV19	-	TRBD1	TRBJ1-2	TGTGCCAGTAGTTCGGACAGGGTACGTGGCTACACCTTC	CASSSDRVRGYTF
TRBV6-1	-	TRBD1	TRBJ1-1	TGTGCCAGCAGTGAAGCTGACAGGGAGTGGCCTGAAGCTTTCTTT	CASSEADREWPEAFF
TRBV11-2	-	-	TRBJ1-1	TGTGCCAGCAGCTTAGTTCCGGGTGGGAGCACTGAAGCTTTCTTT	CASSLVPGGSTEAFF
TRBV5-5	-	-	TRBJ2-5	TGTGCCAGCAGCTTCTCGCCAGTCCAAGAGACCCAGTACTTC	CASSFSPVQETQYF
TRBV6-2/TRBV6-3	medium-sized	-	TRBJ2-2	TGTGCCAGCAGTTACTTTCAGGGTACCGGGGAGCTGTTTTTT	CASSYFQGTGELFF
TRBV30	-	-	TRBJ1-2	TGTGCCTGGAGTCCCACGAGGGTTGGCTATGGCTACACCTTC	CAWSPTRVGYGYTF
TRBV3-1/TRBV3-2	-	TRBD1	TRBJ2-7	TGTGCCAGCAGCGCCGGGACAGTCAACTACGAGCAGTACTTC	CASSAGTVNYEQYF
TRBV15	-	-	TRBJ1-4	TGTGCCACCAGCTTTGGGGGGGAAAAACTGTTTTTT	CATSFGGEKLFF
TRBV4-2	-	TRBD1	TRBJ1-5	TGTGCCAGCAGCCCCACACAGGGGAGAGACAATCAGCCCCAGCATTTT	CASSPTQGRDNQPQHF
TRBV11-1	-	-	TRBJ1-2	TGTGCCAGCAGCTTAGGCCGGGGATTCGATGGCTACACCTTC	CASSLGRGFDGYTF
TRBV15	-	-	TRBJ2-7	TGTGCCACCAGCCCCGTGGGCGGGGTGGTCGAGCAGTACTTC	CATSPVGGVVEQYF
TRBV4-2	-	TRBD1	TRBJ2-7	TGTGCCAGCAGCCCCCAGAGAGGGGGACAGGGGGCCGGGGAGCAGTACTTC	CASSPQRGGQGAGEQYF
TRBV15	-	-	TRBJ1-1	TGTGCCACCAGCAGGAGGTTAAGGAAGATGAACACTGAAGCTTTCTTT	CATSRRLRKMNTEAFF
TRBV19	-	TRBD1	TRBJ1-5	TGTGCCAGTAGCCGCTTTGGGCAGGGGGCCTGGCAGCCCCAGCATTTT	CASSRFGQGAWQPQHF
TRBV11-2	-	TRBD1	TRBJ1-1	TGTGCCAGCAGCTCAGGGGGCCCTGAAGCTTTCTTT	CASSSGGPEAFF
TRBV30	-	TRBD2	TRBJ2-1	TGTGCCTGGAGTTCCCAACTAGCGGGGGTATACAATGAGCAGTTCTTC	CAWSSQLAGVYNEQFF
TRBV24-1	-	-	TRBJ1-1	TGTGCCACCAGTCAACAAGGGGGAACTGAAGCTTTCTTT	CATSQQGGTEAFF
TRBV10-3	-	TRBD1	TRBJ1-4	TGTGCCATCAGTGAGTCAGGACAGGGAATGGAAAAACTGTTTTTT	CAISESGQGMEKLFF
TRBV25-1	once	-	TRBJ1-2	TGTGCCAGCAGTGAATATGTGGGAGATGGCTACACCTTC	CASSEYVGDGYTF
TRBV2	-	-	TRBJ2-7	TGTGCCAGCAAGGTACAGGACTACGAGCAGTACTTC	CASKVQDYEQYF
TRBV10-3	once	-	TRBJ1-4	TGTGCCATCAACGGGGAGGCTAATGAAAAACTGTTTTTT	CAINGEANEKLFF
TRBV4-1	many	-	TRBJ1-2	TGCGCCAGCAGCCTCATACCGGACGGGGAGAACTATGGCTACACCTTC	CASSLIPDGENYGYTF
TRBV7-2	-	-	TRBJ2-3	TGTGCCAGCAGCCGCAAAACGGTGGGGGGTGGAACAGATACGCAGTATTTT	CASSRKTVGGGTDTQYF
TRBV19	few	TRBD1	TRBJ1-2	TGTGCCAGTAACCCTATCGACAGGGCGGTTAGCTATGGCTACACCTTC	CASNPIDRAVSYGYTF
TRBV5-1	-	-	TRBJ1-4	TGCGCCAGCAGCCCGAGCGGGGGCGATAATGAAAAACTGTTTTTT	CASSPSGGDNEKLFF
TRBV28	-	-	TRBJ1-3	TGTGCCAGCAGTTTGGACAGTTACAACACCATATATTTT	CASSLDSYNTIYF
TRBV4-2	-	-	TRBJ2-6	TGTGCCAGCAGCCAAGAGGTCCTGGAGGGGGCCAACGTCCTGACTTTC	CASSQEVLEGANVLTF
TRBV6-6	-	-	TRBJ1-5	TGTGCCAGCACCGCGCGCAATCAGCCCCAGCATTTT	CASTARNQPQHF
TRBV28	-	-	TRBJ2-3	TGTGCCAGCAGTTTCGGCAGCGGCACAGATACGCAGTATTTT	CASSFGSGTDTQYF
TRBV20-1	-	-	TRBJ1-1	TGCAGTGCTAGAGCGACACGTGAAGCTTTCTTT	CSARATREAFF
TRBV10-2	-	TRBD2	TRBJ2-1	TGCGCCAGCAGTGCGGATAGCGGGGGGACTAATGAGCAGTTCTTC	CASSADSGGTNEQFF
TRBV5-1	-	-	TRBJ2-7	TGCGCCAGCAGCTTGGACGCATCCACTCCCTACGAGCAGTACTTC	CASSLDASTPYEQYF
TRBV7-9	many	-	TRBJ1-5	TGTGCCAGCAGCTCCGGGACTCGGGCCCAGCATTTT	CASSSGTRAQHF
TRBV28	-	TRBD1	TRBJ1-2	TGTGCCAGCGGACAGGGGGCGGGCAACTATGGCTACACCTTC	CASGQGAGNYGYTF
TRBV7-8	-	TRBD1	TRBJ1-2	TGTGCCAGCAGCTTACCGGGACAGGGCATCCCTAACTATGGCTACACCTTC	CASSLPGQGIPNYGYTF
TRBV14	few	-	TRBJ1-1	TGTGCCAGCAGCCAATCTATGTGGTTCAGGGGCACTGAAGCTTTCTTT	CASSQSMWFRGTEAFF
TRBV7-2	-	TRBD1	TRBJ2-5	TGTGCCAGCAGCTTAGAGGGGGCGAAGACCCAGTACTTC	CASSLEGAKTQYF
TRBV6-4	once	-	TRBJ1-1	TGTGCCAGCAGTGAGGGCGCAGGGGTTGAAGCTTTCTTT	CASSEGAGVEAFF
TRBV6-6	-	-	TRBJ1-4	TGTGCCAGCACCGGACAGAATGAAAAACTGTTTTTT	CASTGQNEKLFF
TRBV5-1	-	TRBD2	TRBJ2-3	TGCGCCAGCAGCTTGCAAGGACTAGCCGGCACAGATACGCAGTATTTT	CASSLQGLAGTDTQYF
TRBV5-1	-	-	TRBJ2-3	TGCGCCAGCAGCTTTGCATCAGAGACCAGGGGCACAGATACGCAGTATTTT	CASSFASETRGTDTQYF
TRBV24-1	-	-	TRBJ2-2	TGTGCCACCAGTGACCGCGAGCGACTTAACGCGAACACCGGGGAGCTGTTTTTT	CATSDRERLNANTGELFF
TRBV5-1	once	TRBD1	TRBJ1-6	TGCGCCAGCAGCTTAGCCCCCCCGGGACAGGGGAATTCACCCCTCCACTTT	CASSLAPPGQGNSPLHF
TRBV19	few	-	TRBJ1-2	TGTGCCAGTAGTATGGGGTTGAGCGGTGCCGGGTATGGCTACACCTTC	CASSMGLSGAGYGYTF
TRBV11-2	-	TRBD1	TRBJ1-3	TGTGCCAGCAGCCCGCGGACAGGGGTTTTCTCTGGAAACACCATATATTTT	CASSPRTGVFSGNTIYF
TRBV9	-	TRBD1	TRBJ2-7	TGTGCCAGCAGCCCAAACAGGGGCTACGAGCAGTACTTC	CASSPNRGYEQYF
TRBV6-6	-	TRBD1	TRBJ1-4	TGTGCCAGCAGTTTAGACAGGGGGTATAATGAAAAACTGTTTTTT	CASSLDRGYNEKLFF